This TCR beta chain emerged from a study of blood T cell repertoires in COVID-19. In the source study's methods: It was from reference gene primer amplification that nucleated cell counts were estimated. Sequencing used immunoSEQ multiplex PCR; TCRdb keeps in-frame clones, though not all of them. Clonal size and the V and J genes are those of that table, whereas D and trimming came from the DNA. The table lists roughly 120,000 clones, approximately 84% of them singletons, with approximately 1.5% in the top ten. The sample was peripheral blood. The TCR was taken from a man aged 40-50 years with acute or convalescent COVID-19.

The CDR3 reads CASSLGGGTGGPQETQYF. CDR3 nucleotides: TGTGCCAGCAGCTTAGGGGGGGGGACAGGAGGCCCTCAAGAGACCCAGTACTTC. The chain links TRBV7-8 to TRBJ2-5, with a weak D call TRBD1 (8 bases). The V gene lost 1 base and the J gene lost 2 bases, with 20 bases spanning the gap. This CDR3 contains 18 residues. Germline assignment: CDR1 SGHVS and CDR2 FQNEAQ.